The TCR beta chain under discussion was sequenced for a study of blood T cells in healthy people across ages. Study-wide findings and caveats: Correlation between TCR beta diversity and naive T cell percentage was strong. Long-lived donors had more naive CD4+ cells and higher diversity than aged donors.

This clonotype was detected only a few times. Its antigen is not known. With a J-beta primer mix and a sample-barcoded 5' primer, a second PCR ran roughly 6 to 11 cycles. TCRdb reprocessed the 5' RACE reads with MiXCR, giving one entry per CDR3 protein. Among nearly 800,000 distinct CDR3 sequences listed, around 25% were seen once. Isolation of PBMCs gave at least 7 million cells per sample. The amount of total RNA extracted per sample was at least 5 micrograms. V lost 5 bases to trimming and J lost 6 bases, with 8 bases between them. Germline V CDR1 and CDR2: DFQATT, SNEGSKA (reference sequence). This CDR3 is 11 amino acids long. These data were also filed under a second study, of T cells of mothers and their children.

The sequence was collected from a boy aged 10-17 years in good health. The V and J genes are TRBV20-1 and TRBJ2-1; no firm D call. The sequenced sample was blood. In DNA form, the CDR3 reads TGCAGTGCTGCCAGGATCAATGAGCAGTTCTTC. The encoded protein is CSAARINEQFF.